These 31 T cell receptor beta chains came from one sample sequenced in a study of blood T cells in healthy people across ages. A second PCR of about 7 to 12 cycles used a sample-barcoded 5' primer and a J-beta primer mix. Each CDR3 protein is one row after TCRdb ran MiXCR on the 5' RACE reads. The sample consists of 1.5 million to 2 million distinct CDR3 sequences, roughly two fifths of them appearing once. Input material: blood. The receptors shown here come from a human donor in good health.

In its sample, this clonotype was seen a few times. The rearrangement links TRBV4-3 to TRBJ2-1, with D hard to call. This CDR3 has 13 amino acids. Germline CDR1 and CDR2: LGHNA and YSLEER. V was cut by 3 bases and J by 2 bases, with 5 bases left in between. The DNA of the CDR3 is TGCGCCAGCAGCCATACAGCCTACAATGAGCAGTTCTTC. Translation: CASSHTAYNEQFF.

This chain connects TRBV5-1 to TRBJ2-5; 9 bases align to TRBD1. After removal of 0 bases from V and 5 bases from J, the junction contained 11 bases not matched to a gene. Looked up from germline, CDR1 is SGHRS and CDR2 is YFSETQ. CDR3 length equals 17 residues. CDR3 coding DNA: TGCGCCAGCAGCTTGGTTATTTCGGGACAGGGTAGCGAGACCCAGTACTTC. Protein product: CASSLVISGQGSETQYF.

CDR3 in amino acids: CASSPRTGVGANVLTF. CDR3 in DNA: TGTGCCAGCAGCCCGAGGACAGGGGTTGGGGCCAACGTCCTGACTTTC. The chain links TRBV7-2 to TRBJ2-6; TRBD1 matches 9 bases. Trimming took 5 bases from V and 3 from J; bases not matched to a gene: 5. Germline loops: CDR1 SGHTA, CDR2 FQGNSA. The CDR3 runs to 16 residues. Together with reference TRBV7-2 and TRBJ2-6, the CDR3 gives the full variable domain: GAGVSQSPSNKVTEKGKDVELRCDPISGHTALYWYRQSLGQGLEFLIYFQGNSAPDKSGLPSDRFSAERTGGSVSTLTIQRTQQEDSAVYLCASSPRTGVGANVLTFGAGSRLTVL.

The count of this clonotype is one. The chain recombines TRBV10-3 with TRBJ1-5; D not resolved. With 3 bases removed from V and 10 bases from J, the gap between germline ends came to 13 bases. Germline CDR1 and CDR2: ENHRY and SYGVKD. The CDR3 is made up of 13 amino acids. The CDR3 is CAISDGQPEPQHF. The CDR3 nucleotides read TGTGCCATCAGTGATGGGCAGCCAGAACCCCAGCATTTT.

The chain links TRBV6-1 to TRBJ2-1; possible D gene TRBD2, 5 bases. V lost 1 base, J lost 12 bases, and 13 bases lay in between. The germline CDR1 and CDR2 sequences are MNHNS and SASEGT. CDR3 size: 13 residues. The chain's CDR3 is CASSEDRDRRQFF. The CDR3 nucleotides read TGTGCCAGCAGTGAAGATCGGGATAGGAGGCAGTTCTTC.

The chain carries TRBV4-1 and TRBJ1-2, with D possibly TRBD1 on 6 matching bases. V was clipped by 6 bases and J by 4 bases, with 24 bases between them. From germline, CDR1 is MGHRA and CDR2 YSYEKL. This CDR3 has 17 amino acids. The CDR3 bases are TGCGCCAGCAGACAATACTCCGGGACAAGGATTAGCTATGGCTACACCTTC. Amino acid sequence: CASRQYSGTRISYGYTF.

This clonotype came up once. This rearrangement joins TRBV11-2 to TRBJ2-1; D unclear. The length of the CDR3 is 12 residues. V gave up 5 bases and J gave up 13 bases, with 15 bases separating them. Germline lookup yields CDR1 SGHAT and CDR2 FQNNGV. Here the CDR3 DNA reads TGTGCCAGCAGCCAGACATCGAGAGACCAGTTCTTC. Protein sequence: CASSQTSRDQFF.

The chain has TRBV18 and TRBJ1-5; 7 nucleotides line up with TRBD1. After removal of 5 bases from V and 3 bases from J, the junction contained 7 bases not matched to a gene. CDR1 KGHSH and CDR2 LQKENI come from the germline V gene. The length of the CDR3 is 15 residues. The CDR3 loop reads CASSEQGPTNQPQHF. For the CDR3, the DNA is TGTGCCAGCTCAGAACAGGGGCCTACCAATCAGCCCCAGCATTTT.

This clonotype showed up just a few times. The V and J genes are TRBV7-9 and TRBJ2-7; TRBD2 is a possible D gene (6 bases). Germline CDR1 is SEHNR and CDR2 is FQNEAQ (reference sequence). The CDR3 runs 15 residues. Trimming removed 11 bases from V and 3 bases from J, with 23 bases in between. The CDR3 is CAASRLEGRHYEQYF. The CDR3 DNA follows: TGTGCCGCGAGTCGGTTGGAGGGCCGGCACTACGAGCAGTACTTC.

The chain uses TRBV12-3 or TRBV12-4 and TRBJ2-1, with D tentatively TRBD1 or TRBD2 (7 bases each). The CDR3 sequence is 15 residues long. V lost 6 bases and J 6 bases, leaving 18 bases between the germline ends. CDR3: CASRLRQGGGNEQFF. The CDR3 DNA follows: TGTGCCAGCAGACTTAGACAGGGAGGGGGCAATGAGCAGTTCTTC.

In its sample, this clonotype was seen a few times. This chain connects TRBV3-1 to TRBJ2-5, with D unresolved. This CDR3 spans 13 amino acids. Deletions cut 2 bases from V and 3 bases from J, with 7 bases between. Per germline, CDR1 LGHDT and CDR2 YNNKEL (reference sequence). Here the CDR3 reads CASSQSLEETQYF. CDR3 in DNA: TGTGCCAGCAGCCAAAGTCTAGAAGAGACCCAGTACTTC.

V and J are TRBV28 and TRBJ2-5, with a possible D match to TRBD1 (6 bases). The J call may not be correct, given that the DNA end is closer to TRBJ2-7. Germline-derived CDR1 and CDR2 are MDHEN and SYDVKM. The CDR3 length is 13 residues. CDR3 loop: CASRKTGMVEQYF. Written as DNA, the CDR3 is TGTGCCAGCAGAAAGACAGGAATGGTCGAGCAGTACTTC.

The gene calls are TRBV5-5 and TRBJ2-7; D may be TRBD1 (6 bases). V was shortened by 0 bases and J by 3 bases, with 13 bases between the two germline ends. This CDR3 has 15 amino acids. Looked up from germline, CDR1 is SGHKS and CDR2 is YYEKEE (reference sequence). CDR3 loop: CASSLGQGLVYEQYF. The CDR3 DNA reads TGTGCCAGCAGCTTGGGGCAGGGGTTGGTCTACGAGCAGTACTTC.

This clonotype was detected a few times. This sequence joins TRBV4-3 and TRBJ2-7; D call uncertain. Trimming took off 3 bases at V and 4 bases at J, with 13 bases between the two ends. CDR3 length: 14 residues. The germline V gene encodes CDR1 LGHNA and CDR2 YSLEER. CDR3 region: CASSHDIFSYEQYF. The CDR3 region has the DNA TGCGCCAGCAGCCATGATATTTTCAGTTACGAGCAGTACTTC.

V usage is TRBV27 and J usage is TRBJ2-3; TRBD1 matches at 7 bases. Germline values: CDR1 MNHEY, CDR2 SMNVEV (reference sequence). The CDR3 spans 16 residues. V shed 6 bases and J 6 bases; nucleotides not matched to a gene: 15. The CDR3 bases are TGTGCCAGCAGCCCCGGGACAGTAGGACCCAGGGATACGCAGTATTTT. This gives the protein CASSPGTVGPRDTQYF.

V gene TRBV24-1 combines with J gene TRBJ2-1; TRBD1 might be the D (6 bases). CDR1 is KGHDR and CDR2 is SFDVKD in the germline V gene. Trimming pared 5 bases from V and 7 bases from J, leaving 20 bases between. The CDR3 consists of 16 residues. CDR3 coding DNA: TGTGCCACCAGTGGGTCAGGGGCCAACCTAGGGAATGAGCAGTTCTTC. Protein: CATSGSGANLGNEQFF.

The CDR3 DNA reads as TGTGCCAGCAGTAGAGCGGGGGCAGCTACAGATACGCAGTATTTT. It codes for CASSRAGAATDTQYF. The J gene is TRBJ2-3, the V gene TRBV2; TRBD2 matches 8 bases. The germline V gene encodes CDR1 SNHLY and CDR2 FYNNEI. This CDR3 region has 15 residues. V shed 5 bases and J 3 bases; nucleotides not matched to a gene: 7.

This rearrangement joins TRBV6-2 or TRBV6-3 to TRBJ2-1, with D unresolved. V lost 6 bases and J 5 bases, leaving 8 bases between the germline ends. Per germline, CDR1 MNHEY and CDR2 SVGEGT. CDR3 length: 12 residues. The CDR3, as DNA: TGTGCCAGCAGCCGCCTCGACAATGAGCAGTTCTTC. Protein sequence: CASSRLDNEQFF.

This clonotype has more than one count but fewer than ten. DNA of the CDR3: TGCGCCAGCAGCCAGGACAGGTTTCTCGTCGACGAGCAGTACTTC. It is translated as CASSQDRFLVDEQYF. The rearrangement links TRBV4-1 to TRBJ2-7; 7 bases are a match to TRBD1. Germline-derived CDR1 and CDR2 are MGHRA and YSYEKL. V lost 3 bases, J lost 5 bases, and 10 bases stayed unmatched. This CDR3 is built from 15 residues.

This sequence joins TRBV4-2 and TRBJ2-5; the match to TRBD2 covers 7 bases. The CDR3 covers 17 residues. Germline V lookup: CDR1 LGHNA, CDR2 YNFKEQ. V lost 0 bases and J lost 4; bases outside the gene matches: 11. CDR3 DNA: TGTGCCAGCAGCCAAGAAGCGCGGGACTACGCACGAGAGACCCAGTACTTC. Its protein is CASSQEARDYARETQYF.

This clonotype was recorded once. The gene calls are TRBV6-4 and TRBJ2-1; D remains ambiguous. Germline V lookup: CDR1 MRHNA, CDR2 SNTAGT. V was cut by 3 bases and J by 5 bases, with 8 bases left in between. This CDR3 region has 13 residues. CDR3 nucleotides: TGTGCCAGCAGTGAACAGCTAAACAATGAGCAGTTCTTC. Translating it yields CASSEQLNNEQFF.

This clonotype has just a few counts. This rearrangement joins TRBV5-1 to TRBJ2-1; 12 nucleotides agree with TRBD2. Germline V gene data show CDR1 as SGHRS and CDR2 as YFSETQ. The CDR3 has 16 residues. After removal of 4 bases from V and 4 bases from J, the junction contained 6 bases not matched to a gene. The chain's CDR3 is CASSETSGGTYNEQFF. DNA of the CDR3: TGCGCCAGCAGCGAGACTAGCGGGGGCACTTACAATGAGCAGTTCTTC.

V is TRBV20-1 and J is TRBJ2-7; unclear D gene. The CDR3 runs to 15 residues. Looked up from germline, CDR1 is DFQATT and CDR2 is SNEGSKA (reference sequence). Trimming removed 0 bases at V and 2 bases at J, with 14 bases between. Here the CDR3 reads CSARDPGNFPYEQYF. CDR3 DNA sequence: TGCAGTGCTAGAGATCCAGGAAACTTTCCCTACGAGCAGTACTTC.

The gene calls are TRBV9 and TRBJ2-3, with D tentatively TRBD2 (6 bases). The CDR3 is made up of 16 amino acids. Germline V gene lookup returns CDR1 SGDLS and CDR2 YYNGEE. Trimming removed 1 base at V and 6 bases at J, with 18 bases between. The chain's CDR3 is CASSVTWDSSYDTQYF. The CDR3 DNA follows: TGTGCCAGCAGCGTAACCTGGGACTCATCGTACGATACGCAGTATTTT.

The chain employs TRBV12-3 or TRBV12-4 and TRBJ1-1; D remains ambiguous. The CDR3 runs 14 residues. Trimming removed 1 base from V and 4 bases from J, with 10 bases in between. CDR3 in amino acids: CASSLEVLGTEAFF. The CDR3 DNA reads TGTGCCAGCAGTTTAGAAGTCTTGGGCACTGAAGCTTTCTTT.

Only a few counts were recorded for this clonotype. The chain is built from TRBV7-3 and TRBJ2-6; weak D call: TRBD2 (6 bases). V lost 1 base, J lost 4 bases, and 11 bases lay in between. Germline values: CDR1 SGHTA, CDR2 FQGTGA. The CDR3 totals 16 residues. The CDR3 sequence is CASSLKGLPGANVLTF. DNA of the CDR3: TGTGCCAGCAGCTTAAAGGGACTGCCCGGGGCCAACGTCCTGACTTTC.

This chain's CDR3 is CSVEDQTGGRAAQPGRVQFF. The CDR3 DNA reads as TGCAGCGTTGAAGATCAGACGGGGGGCCGGGCAGCACAACCCGGGCGTGTGCAGTTCTTC. The chain employs TRBV29-1 and TRBJ2-1; TRBD2 is a possible D gene (7 bases). The CDR3 is 20 amino acids. CDR1 is SQVTM, CDR2 ANQGSEA, per germline. V gave up 0 bases and J gave up 12 bases, with 36 bases separating them.

DNA for the CDR3: TGTGCCAGCAGTTTAAAATTGAGCGCCTACGAGCAGTACTTC. It is translated as CASSLKLSAYEQYF. This sequence joins TRBV27 and TRBJ2-7, with D unresolved. Germline V gene lookup returns CDR1 MNHEY and CDR2 SMNVEV (reference sequence). The CDR3 runs to 14 residues. V was trimmed by 2 bases and J by 2 bases, leaving 10 bases between them.

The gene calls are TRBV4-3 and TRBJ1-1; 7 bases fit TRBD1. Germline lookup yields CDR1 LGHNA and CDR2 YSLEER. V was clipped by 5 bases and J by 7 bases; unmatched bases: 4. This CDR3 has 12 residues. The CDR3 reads CASSAGTDEAFF. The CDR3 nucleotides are TGCGCCAGCAGCGCGGGGACAGATGAAGCTTTCTTT.

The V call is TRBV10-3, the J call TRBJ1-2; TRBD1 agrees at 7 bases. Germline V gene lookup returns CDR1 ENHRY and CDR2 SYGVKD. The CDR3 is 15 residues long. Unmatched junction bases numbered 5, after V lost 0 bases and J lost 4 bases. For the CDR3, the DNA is TGTGCCATCAGTGAGTCGTGGGACAGTGGCTATGGCTACACCTTC. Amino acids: CAISESWDSGYGYTF.

CDR3 residues: CASSYPRTGGISGNQPQHF. The CDR3 nucleotides read TGTGCCAGCAGTTACCCACGGACAGGCGGCATATCGGGCAATCAGCCCCAGCATTTT. The chain combines TRBV28 with TRBJ1-5; the match to TRBD1 covers 7 bases. With V trimmed by 4 bases and J by 2 bases, 17 bases remained unmatched. This CDR3 has 19 amino acids. Germline lookup yields CDR1 MDHEN and CDR2 SYDVKM.